This T cell receptor (beta chain) was profiled in a study of blood T cell repertoires in COVID-19. Study summary: Spain, Italy and the United States supplied samples that represented acute and convalescent COVID-19.

Germline CDR1 MNHEY, CDR2 SVGAGI. Germline trimming cut 4 bases from V and 8 bases from J; bases unmatched to any gene: 7. The CDR3 has 14 residues. Generated by immunoSEQ multiplex PCR, the TCRdb table keeps only in-frame clones and is missing some. The sample gives about 170,000 clones, around 83% of which show up once; approximately 18% is in the top ten. The sample comprised peripheral blood. This chain uses TRBV6-5 with TRBJ2-3, with TRBD1 matching 9 bases. The sequence was collected from a woman aged 70-85 years who had recovered from COVID-19. Here the CDR3 reads CASSLTGGYSTQYF. The CDR3 nucleotides are TGTGCCAGCAGTTTAACAGGGGGCTATAGTACGCAGTATTTT.